These 10 T cell receptor beta chains were all obtained from the same sample, sequenced in a study of read filtering for tumor transcriptome and immune sequencing. This library used roughly 400 ng RNA and molecular barcoded adaptors spanning alpha/delta and beta/gamma chains. TCRdb called the reads again in MiXCR, with one record for every CDR3 protein. The profile shows roughly 38,000 distinct CDR3 sequences, over 11% of them singletons. Specimen: a population of CD138-negative cells sorted from bone marrow. These receptors were obtained from a donor at least 40 years old with multiple myeloma.

This clonotype has at least ten counts. One end of the junction fails to match germline, which may point to a read error. This rearrangement joins TRBV19 to TRBJ2-1; tentative D call: TRBD2 (7 bases). This CDR3 region has 18 residues. CDR1 is LNHDA and CDR2 is SQIVND in the germline V gene (reference sequence). CDR3 bases: TGTGCCAGTAGTACCCGACCACAGGGACTATTATCCTACAATGGGCAGTTCTTC. The encoded protein is CASSTRPQGLLSYNGQFF.

This clonotype has a count of ten or more. The chain employs TRBV7-8 and TRBJ2-1; D unresolved. V gave up 4 bases and J gave up 8 bases, with 6 bases separating them. Germline lookup yields CDR1 SGHVS and CDR2 FQNEAQ. The CDR3 extends over 11 amino acids. The CDR3 nucleotides read TGTGCCAGCAGCTACGCCCATGAGCAGTTCTTC. Its translation is CASSYAHEQFF.

This clonotype was counted a single time. One junction end disagrees with the germline gene, perhaps due to a read error. This rearrangement joins TRBV5-1 to TRBJ2-2; a possible D gene is TRBD1 (6 bases). CDR1 and CDR2 from the germline V gene are SGHRS and YFSETQ. This CDR3 is built from 15 residues. CDR3 region: CAGSLLDSSSGELFF. For the CDR3, the DNA is TGCGCCGGCAGCTTGCTGGACAGCTCCTCAGGGGAGCTGTTTTTT.

By its share, this clonotype is medium-sized. J is TRBJ2-1 and V is TRBV7-2; a weak D match, TRBD2 (6 bases). Germline CDR1 and CDR2: SGHTA and FQGNSA. The CDR3 consists of 17 residues. V lost 5 bases to trimming and J lost 0 bases, with 17 bases between them. The CDR3 loop is CASSTGLSISSYNEQFF. In nucleotides, the CDR3 is TGTGCCAGCAGCACCGGACTATCTATCAGCTCCTACAATGAGCAGTTCTTC.

This clonotype was recorded many times. The chain uses TRBV3-1 and TRBJ2-7, with D unresolved. This CDR3 spans 13 amino acids. Looked up from germline, CDR1 is LGHDT and CDR2 is YNNKEL (reference sequence). Trimming stripped 0 bases from V and 3 bases from J, with 6 bases between. CDR3 protein: CASSQDWGYEQYF. For the CDR3, the DNA is TGTGCCAGCAGCCAAGATTGGGGCTACGAGCAGTACTTC.

In its sample, this clonotype was seen many times. The chain has TRBV5-6 and TRBJ1-2; 8 bases are shared with TRBD1. Germline V CDR1 and CDR2: SGHDT, YYEEEE. The J segment lost 0 bases and the V segment lost 6 bases, leaving 4 bases of the junction unmatched. The CDR3 is 14 residues long. CDR3 loop: CASTVDRANYGYTF. The DNA for the CDR3 is TGTGCCAGCACCGTGGACAGGGCTAACTATGGCTACACCTTC. Full variable domain (rest looked up from reference TRBV5-6 and TRBJ1-2): DAGVTQSPTHLIKTRGQQVTLRCSPKSGHDTVSWYQQALGQGPQFIFQYYEEEERQRGNFPDRFSGHQFPNYSSELNVNALLLGDSALYLCASTVDRANYGYTFGSGTRLTVV.

As for this clonotype: A read error may explain this, as a much larger clone is one base away. The V and J genes are TRBV6-2 or TRBV6-3 and TRBJ2-3, with D unresolved. Germline CDR1 reads MNHEY; CDR2 reads SVGEGT. The CDR3 runs to 11 residues. V shed 7 bases and J shed 5 bases, with 7 bases lying between them. The CDR3 nucleotides read TGTGCCAGCACCTCTGTAGATACGCAGTATTTT. Amino acids: CASTSVDTQYF.

V gene TRBV3-1 combines with J gene TRBJ2-7; D may correspond to TRBD1 or TRBD2 (5 bases each). The V end was cut by 0 bases, the J end by 5 bases, with 14 bases between. The CDR3 is 15 amino acids. CDR1 is LGHDT, CDR2 YNNKEL, per germline (reference sequence). This CDR3 reads CASSQDAGTRNEQYF. CDR3 nucleotides: TGTGCCAGCAGCCAAGATGCAGGGACGCGCAACGAGCAGTACTTC.

Worth noting for this clonotype: Its ends do not fully match the called genes, so a read error is possible. CDR3 region: CASSCFALDTQYF. For the CDR3, the DNA is TGTGCTAGCAGTTGCTTCGCTCTAGATACGCAGTATTTT. The chain couples TRBV6-5 to TRBJ2-3; unclear D gene. CDR1 and CDR2 from the germline V gene are MNHEY and SVGAGI. The length of the CDR3 is 13 residues.

Many counts were recorded for this clonotype. This chain joins TRBV5-1 and TRBJ2-7, with D perhaps TRBD1 or TRBD2 (5 bases each). Between the trimmed V and J ends, which lost 0 bases and 2 bases, there was a span of 12 bases. The germline V gene encodes CDR1 SGHRS and CDR2 YFSETQ. This CDR3 region has 15 residues. DNA for the CDR3: TGCGCCAGCAGCTTGGTCCGGGGACCGCCCTACGAGCAGTACTTC. It codes for CASSLVRGPPYEQYF.